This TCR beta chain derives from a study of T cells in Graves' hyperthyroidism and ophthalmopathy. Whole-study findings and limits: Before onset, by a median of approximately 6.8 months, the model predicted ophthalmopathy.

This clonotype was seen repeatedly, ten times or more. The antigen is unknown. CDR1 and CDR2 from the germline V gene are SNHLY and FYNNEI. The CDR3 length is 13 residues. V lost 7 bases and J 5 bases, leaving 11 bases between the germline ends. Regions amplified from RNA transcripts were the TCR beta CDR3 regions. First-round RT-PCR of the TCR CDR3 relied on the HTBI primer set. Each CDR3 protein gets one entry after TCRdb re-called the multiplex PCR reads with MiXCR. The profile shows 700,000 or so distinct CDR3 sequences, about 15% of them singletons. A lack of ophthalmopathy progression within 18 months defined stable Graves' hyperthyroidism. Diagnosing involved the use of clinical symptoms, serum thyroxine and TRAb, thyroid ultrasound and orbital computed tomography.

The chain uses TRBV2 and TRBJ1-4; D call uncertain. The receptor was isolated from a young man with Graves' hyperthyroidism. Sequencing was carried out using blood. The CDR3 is CASNDPGNEKLFF. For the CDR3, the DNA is TGTGCCAGCAATGACCCCGGCAATGAAAAACTGTTTTTT. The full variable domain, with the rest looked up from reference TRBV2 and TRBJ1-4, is EPEVTQTPSHQVTQMGQEVILRCVPISNHLYFYWYRQILGQKVEFLVSFYNNEISEKSEIFDDQFSVERPDGSNFTLKIRSTKLEDSAMYFCASNDPGNEKLFFGSGTQLSVL.